This T cell receptor beta chain is drawn from a study of CD8 T cells in ankylosing spondylitis. TCRdb re-analysed the 5' RACE reads in MiXCR, keeping a single row per CDR3 protein. Of nearly 25,000 distinct CDR3 sequences in the sample, around 17% were seen once. The CDR3 runs 13 residues. The germline V gene encodes CDR1 PRHDT and CDR2 FYEKMQ (reference sequence). Trimming left V 0 bases short and J 0 bases short, with 3 bases between. V is TRBV13 and J is TRBJ2-7; D not resolved. The TCR comes from a male donor with ankylosing spondylitis or in good health (not recorded which). Material for sequencing was blood. The CDR3 loop reads CASSLGTSYEQYF. CDR3 sequence (DNA): TGTGCCAGCAGCTTAGGTACCTCCTACGAGCAGTACTTC.